The present T cell receptor beta chain was sequenced within a study of chemoradiotherapy in HPV16-positive cancers. Regarding the study as a whole: HPV-responsive T-cell expansion during chemoradiotherapy was linked to improved recurrence-free survival in HPV16-positive patients. Candidate HPV-specific clones and E7-related TCR motifs grew in tumor during treatment. HPV-specific T cells were functionally defined from only a couple of HPV16-positive patients.

TCRdb's copy holds only in-frame clones and misses some; the assay was immunoSEQ multiplex PCR. The sample contains 25,000 to 40,000 clones, 70% to 90% of which appear only once. Repeated repertoire sampling spanned the course of chemoradiotherapy. CDR1 and CDR2 from the germline V gene are SGHAT and FQNNGV. V shed 5 bases and J 5 bases; nucleotides not matched to a gene: 6. This CDR3 has 15 residues. Concerning this clone itself: Antigen unknown.

This sequence originates from a human donor with HPV-associated anogenital cancer. Sequencing used blood, obtained from a patient who underwent chemoradiotherapy. The chain links TRBV11-2 to TRBJ1-4; 9 positions agree with TRBD1. CDR3 residues: CASSTNRGLNEKLFF. The CDR3 coding sequence is TGTGCCAGCAGCACGAACAGGGGGCTCAATGAAAAACTGTTTTTT.